This T cell receptor (beta chain) was documented in a study of T-cell reconstitution after alpha-beta-depleted transplantation in children. The CDR3 length is 15 residues. V shed 1 base and J shed 3 bases, with 13 bases lying between them. Germline CDR1 SGHTA, CDR2 FQGNSA. The TCRbeta library incorporated unique molecular identifiers. TCRdb reprocessed the PCR reads via MiXCR and lists one record per CDR3 protein. The sample contains some 300,000 distinct CDR3 sequences, 10% of which appear only once. This clonotype was seen more than once but under ten times. The chain joins TRBV7-2 to TRBJ2-7; D gene unclear. The clonotype comes from a human donor who donated a stem cell graft to a child with acute lymphoblastic leukemia. Specimen: PBMCs from the stem cell graft donor, collected from the stem cell graft. CDR3 sequence reads: CASSLVYEKNYEQYF. CDR3 in DNA: TGTGCCAGCAGCTTAGTGTATGAGAAAAACTACGAGCAGTACTTC.